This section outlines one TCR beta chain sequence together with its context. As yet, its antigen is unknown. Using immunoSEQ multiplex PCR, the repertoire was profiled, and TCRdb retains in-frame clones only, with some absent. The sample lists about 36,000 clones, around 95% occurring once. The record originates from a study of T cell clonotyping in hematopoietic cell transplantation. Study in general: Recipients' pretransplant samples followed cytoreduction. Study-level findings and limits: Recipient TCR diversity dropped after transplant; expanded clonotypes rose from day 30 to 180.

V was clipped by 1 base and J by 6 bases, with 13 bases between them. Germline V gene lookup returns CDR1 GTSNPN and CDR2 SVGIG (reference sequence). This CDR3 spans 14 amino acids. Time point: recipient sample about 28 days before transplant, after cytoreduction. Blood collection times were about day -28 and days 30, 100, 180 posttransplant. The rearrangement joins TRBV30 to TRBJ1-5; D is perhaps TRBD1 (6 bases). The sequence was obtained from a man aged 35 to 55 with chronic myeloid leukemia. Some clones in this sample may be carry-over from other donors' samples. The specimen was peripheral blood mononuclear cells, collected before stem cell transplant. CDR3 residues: CAWSGDIRSQPQHF. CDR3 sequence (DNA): TGTGCCTGGAGTGGGGACATAAGATCTCAGCCCCAGCATTTT.